Presented here are 26 T cell receptor beta chains from one specimen sequenced in a study of T cell clonality in common variable immunodeficiency. The assay was immunoSEQ multiplex PCR, and TCRdb's table has in-frame clones only and misses some. This set yields roughly 60,000 clones and no singletons; the top ten hold roughly 1.7%. Sequenced sample: peripheral blood mononuclear cells. The receptors were sampled from a person aged 18-70 years in good health.

This clone was counted at least ten times. The CDR3 goes on 3 residues after the read ends, and that part is filled in from the germline J gene. The V gene is TRBV19, the J gene TRBJ2-5; weak D call: TRBD1 (6 bases). Germline V CDR1 and CDR2: LNHDA, SQIVND (reference sequence). Trimming took off 10 bases at V and 4 bases at J, with 22 bases between the two ends. The CDR3 extends over 15 amino acids. The CDR3 is CATGVGTIVTETQYF. The part of the CDR3 DNA that was read is TGTGCCACAGGGGTTGGGACAATCGTTACAGAGACC. Variable domain in full (rest from reference TRBV19 and TRBJ2-5): DGGITQSPKYLFRKEGQNVTLSCEQNLNHDAMYWYRQDPGQGLRLIYYSQIVNDFQKGDIAEGYSVSREKKESFPLTVTSAQKNPTAFYLCATGVGTIVTETQYFGPGTRLLVL.

This clone was detected ten times or more. The read stops 3 residues short of the end of the CDR3; the missing end is completed from the germline J gene. The J gene is TRBJ1-5, the V gene TRBV5-6, with D maybe TRBD1 (6 bases). Germline values: CDR1 SGHDT, CDR2 YYEEEE. The CDR3 spans 14 residues. V lost 4 bases, J lost 6 bases, and 14 bases lay in between. The CDR3 DNA, read in part, is TGTGCCAGCAGCCCGGGGACAACACTTCAGCCC. Translation gives CASSPGTTLQP. The complete CDR3 sequence is CASSPGTTLQPQHF.

The sample holds many counts of this clone. Read coverage stops 3 residues before the CDR3 terminus; the germline J gene supplies the remainder. The chain couples TRBV12-5 to TRBJ2-2, with 7 nucleotides matching TRBD1. CDR1 and CDR2 from the germline V gene are LGHNT and FRNRAP. CDR3 size: 14 residues. The junction had 2 bases not matched to a gene; V was cut back by 3 bases and J by 4 bases. CDR3 DNA (partial): TGTGCTAGTGGTTTAGGGGACAGCACCGGGGAG. It encodes CASGLGDSTGE. The entire CDR3 sequence reads CASGLGDSTGELFF.

This clone came up many times. The read ends 3 residues early relative to the CDR3; the germline J gene fills the gap. This chain connects TRBV6-2 or TRBV6-3 to TRBJ2-7; 7 nucleotides line up with TRBD1. This CDR3 has 16 amino acids. Germline lookup yields CDR1 MNHEY and CDR2 SVGEGT. V gave up 4 bases and J gave up 0 bases; unmatched junction bases: 9. The CDR3 bases that were read are TGTGCCAGCAGTTGGGGCCAGGACAGGTCCTCCTACGAG. Translated, it gives CASSWGQDRSSYE. The CDR3 as a whole reads CASSWGQDRSSYEQYF.

In its sample, this clone was seen many times. Read coverage stops 3 residues before the CDR3 terminus; the germline J gene supplies the remainder. The chain couples TRBV10-3 to TRBJ1-4; tentative D call: TRBD1 (5 bases). The length of the CDR3 is 17 residues. V dropped 5 bases and J dropped 1 base, with 17 bases sitting between them. Germline lookup yields CDR1 ENHRY and CDR2 SYGVKD. The sequenced part of the CDR3 DNA is TGTGCCATCAGTCAAGGAGACTCAACAGGAACTAATGAAAAA. It translates to CAISQGDSTGTNEK. The full CDR3 reads CAISQGDSTGTNEKLFF.

This clone was detected many times. The observed sequence ends 3 residues before the CDR3 terminus, with the missing tail filled in from the germline J gene. The chain couples TRBV4-1 to TRBJ1-4, with D uncertain. This CDR3 has 16 amino acids. V was cut by 3 bases and J by 0 bases, with 11 bases left in between. Germline V gene lookup returns CDR1 MGHRA and CDR2 YSYEKL. CDR3 DNA (partial): TGCGCCAGCAGCCATCCACGGGTAACAACTAATGAAAAA. Protein product: CASSHPRVTTNEK. The entire CDR3 sequence reads CASSHPRVTTNEKLFF.

This clone has a count of ten or more. The read ends 3 residues before the CDR3 terminus; that terminus is restored from the germline J gene. This chain joins TRBV4-1 and TRBJ1-5; D not certain. The V end lost 1 base, the J end lost 0 bases, and 13 bases lay between the germline ends. Germline loops: CDR1 MGHRA, CDR2 YSYEKL. This CDR3 region has 17 residues. The covered CDR3 bases are TGCGCCAGCAGCCAAGTAAGGTGGCTCCTTAGCAATCAGCCC. Protein: CASSQVRWLLSNQP. The full CDR3 is CASSQVRWLLSNQPQHF.

This clone was detected many times. The CDR3 goes on 3 residues after the read ends, and that part is filled in from the germline J gene. This chain connects TRBV5-5 to TRBJ1-2; D not resolved. The CDR3 totals 14 residues. Germline V lookup: CDR1 SGHKS, CDR2 YYEKEE (reference sequence). Trimming cost V 1 base and J 6 bases, with 13 bases left between them. CDR3 DNA, as far as it was read: TGTGCCAGCAGCTTGTTGGTCCGTGCGGATGGC. Its translation: CASSLLVRADG. The full CDR3 protein reads CASSLLVRADGYTF.

This clone was seen repeatedly, ten times or more. Read coverage stops 3 residues before the CDR3 terminus; the germline J gene supplies the remainder. The V gene is TRBV5-1, the J gene TRBJ2-3; tentatively, D is TRBD1 (5 bases). Germline V lookup: CDR1 SGHRS, CDR2 YFSETQ. The CDR3 loop spans 13 amino acids. V lost 0 bases and J 3 bases, leaving 5 bases between the germline ends. Partial CDR3 DNA: TGCGCCAGCAGCTTGGAGGGGACAGATACG. Translating it yields CASSLEGTDT. The entire CDR3 sequence reads CASSLEGTDTQYF.

This clone was seen many times. The read ends 3 residues before the CDR3 terminus; that terminus is restored from the germline J gene. The chain has TRBV11-3 and TRBJ2-5; 7 bases line up with TRBD2. The CDR3 is made up of 14 amino acids. Losses at the gene ends were 5 bases for V and 2 bases for J; bases not matched to a gene: 5. Germline V lookup: CDR1 SGHNT, CDR2 YENEEA. The CDR3 sequence: CASSGGGIQETQYF. Incomplete CDR3 DNA: TGTGCCAGCAGCGGCGGGGGAATACAAGAGACC. The whole variable domain, remainder taken from reference TRBV11-3 and TRBJ2-5, is EAGVVQSPRYKIIEKKQPVAFWCNPISGHNTLYWYLQNLGQGPELLIRYENEEAVDDSQLPKDRFSAERLKGVDSTLKIQPAELGDSAVYLCASSGGGIQETQYFGPGTRLLVL.

The sample holds many counts of this clone. The read gets to within 3 residues of the CDR3 end, and the germline J gene fills in the rest. The V call is TRBV30, the J call TRBJ2-3; 8 positions match TRBD1. The CDR3 spans 14 residues. Trimming at V came to 8 bases and at J to 4 bases, leaving 11 bases not matched to a gene. Germline CDR1 is GTSNPN and CDR2 is SVGIG (reference sequence). The CDR3 protein is CASSPRGPADTQYF. The covered CDR3 bases are TGTGCCAGCTCCCCCAGGGGGCCAGCAGATACG.

This clone was recorded many times. The read halts 3 residues ahead of the CDR3 end, with the missing end drawn from the germline J gene. The chain uses TRBV7-2 and TRBJ2-7, with a tentative D call TRBD1 (6 bases). Trimming left V 4 bases short and J 2 bases short, with 12 bases between. Germline V gene data show CDR1 as SGHTA and CDR2 as FQGNSA. The CDR3 is made up of 14 amino acids. The CDR3 reads CASSSDRFTYEQYF. The sequenced CDR3 bases are TGTGCCAGCAGCTCCGACAGGTTCACCTACGAG. The complete variable domain, with remaining parts taken from reference TRBV7-2 and TRBJ2-7, reads GAGVSQSPSNKVTEKGKDVELRCDPISGHTALYWYRQSLGQGLEFLIYFQGNSAPDKSGLPSDRFSAERTGGSVSTLTIQRTQQEDSAVYLCASSSDRFTYEQYFGPGTRLTVT.

The table lists this clone with many counts. The CDR3 end is not reached by the read, which stops 3 residues before it; the germline J gene fills it in. The J gene is TRBJ1-2, the V gene TRBV5-1; 7 bases agree with TRBD1. The CDR3 runs 14 residues. Trimming cost V 5 bases and J 4 bases; bases outside gene matches: 8. The V gene's germline CDR1 is SGHRS and CDR2 YFSETQ. The CDR3 protein is CASRESQGGYGYTF. The CDR3 DNA, read in part, is TGCGCCAGCAGGGAAAGTCAGGGGGGCTATGGC.

This clone was found many times. The read gets to within 3 residues of the CDR3 end, and the germline J gene fills in the rest. The chain joins TRBV2 to TRBJ2-6; unclear D gene. Germline V CDR1 and CDR2: SNHLY, FYNNEI. V dropped 1 base and J dropped 2 bases, with 3 bases sitting between them. The CDR3 is 14 residues long. CDR3 sequence reads: CASSEEAGANVLTF. Incomplete CDR3 DNA: TGTGCCAGCAGTGAAGAGGCTGGGGCCAACGTC. Variable domain in full (rest from reference TRBV2 and TRBJ2-6): EPEVTQTPSHQVTQMGQEVILRCVPISNHLYFYWYRQILGQKVEFLVSFYNNEISEKSEIFDDQFSVERPDGSNFTLKIRSTKLEDSAMYFCASSEEAGANVLTFGAGSRLTVL.

This clone came up many times. The missing CDR3 end, 3 residues past where the read stops, is filled in from the germline J gene. The chain has TRBV12-5 and TRBJ2-1, with 12 nucleotides matching TRBD2. V lost 6 bases to trimming and J lost 3 bases; unmatched junction nucleotides: 3. Germline values: CDR1 LGHNT, CDR2 FRNRAP. The CDR3 runs 15 residues. Partial CDR3 DNA: TGTGCTAGTGGGGGGACTAGCGGGTACTACAATGAG. Its translation is CASGGTSGYYNE. The whole CDR3 region reads CASGGTSGYYNEQFF.

This clone was counted at least ten times. Read sequence stops 3 residues before the CDR3 end, and the germline J gene provides the missing end. The gene calls are TRBV9 and TRBJ2-1; 8 bases fit TRBD1. Per germline, CDR1 SGDLS and CDR2 YYNGEE. This CDR3 spans 14 amino acids. Trimming took 3 bases from V and 6 from J; bases not matched to a gene: 5. The CDR3 reads CASSARDRSNEQFF. The CDR3 DNA, read in part, is TGTGCCAGCAGCGCTCGGGACAGGAGCAATGAG.

There are many counts of this clone. The read halts 3 residues ahead of the CDR3 end, with the missing end drawn from the germline J gene. This rearrangement joins TRBV2 to TRBJ1-2; a weak D match, TRBD1 (6 bases). Germline loops: CDR1 SNHLY, CDR2 FYNNEI. There are 13 residues in the CDR3. The germline V and J ends were trimmed by 8 bases and 4 bases, with 14 bases remaining between them. The CDR3 sequence is CASPLQGTYGYTF. The sequenced CDR3 bases are TGTGCCAGCCCATTACAGGGTACCTATGGC.

The table lists this clone with many counts. The read finishes 3 residues shy of the CDR3 end, and the germline J gene is used to complete it. The genes are TRBV19 and TRBJ2-4; TRBD1 aligns across 8 bases. The CDR3 has 15 residues. Germline V gives CDR1 LNHDA, CDR2 SQIVND (reference sequence). V shed 3 bases and J 4 bases; nucleotides not matched to a gene: 5. The covered CDR3 bases are TGTGCCAGTAGTATTCCGGGGACAGGAAAAAACATT. Residues: CASSIPGTGKNI. The full CDR3 is CASSIPGTGKNIQYF.

In this sample, this clone turned up many times. From the germline J gene comes the end of the CDR3, since the read stops 3 residues before it. The rearrangement links TRBV12-3 or TRBV12-4 to TRBJ2-5; D is unresolved. V was pared by 3 bases and J by 5 bases, with 16 bases between. This CDR3 is built from 15 residues. The CDR3 reads CASSFSSGPEETQYF. Incomplete CDR3 DNA: TGTGCCAGCAGTTTCAGCTCGGGTCCGGAGGAGACC.

This clone was observed at least ten times. The read terminates 3 residues before the CDR3 end, so the remaining end is supplied by the germline J gene. The V gene is TRBV20-1, the J gene TRBJ2-1, with TRBD1 identical over 7 bases. Germline V CDR1 and CDR2: DFQATT, SNEGSKA (reference sequence). The ends lost 4 bases at V and 2 bases at J; junction bases unmatched: 2. The CDR3 covers 13 residues. The part of the CDR3 DNA that was read is TGCAGTGCTAAGGACAGGCCCTACAATGAG. Amino acid sequence: CSAKDRPYNE. The CDR3 in its entirety is CSAKDRPYNEQFF.

This clone showed up many times. The read halts 3 residues ahead of the CDR3 end, with the missing end drawn from the germline J gene. This sequence joins TRBV30 and TRBJ2-5; 9 bases line up with TRBD1. There are 13 residues in the CDR3. Per germline, CDR1 GTSNPN and CDR2 SVGIG (reference sequence). Trimming removed 3 bases from V and 4 bases from J; junction bases left unmatched: 3. The CDR3 sequence is CAWRDRGRETQYF. The covered CDR3 bases are TGTGCCTGGAGGGACAGGGGTCGAGAGACC.

This clone has a count of ten or more. The read finishes 3 residues shy of the CDR3 end, and the germline J gene is used to complete it. J is TRBJ2-1 and V is TRBV10-1, with D tentatively TRBD1 (6 bases). Germline CDR1 is WNHNN and CDR2 is SYGVQD (reference sequence). The CDR3 totals 13 residues. V lost 5 bases to trimming and J lost 8 bases, with 13 bases between them. CDR3 protein: CASSRNRADEQFF. The covered CDR3 bases are TGCGCCAGCAGTAGGAACAGGGCTGATGAG.

This clone turned up a few times. With the read ending 3 residues before the CDR3 end, the germline J gene is used to fill in that end. The J gene is TRBJ2-2, the V gene TRBV19, with 8 bases matching TRBD1. The CDR3 is made up of 15 amino acids. The germline V gene encodes CDR1 LNHDA and CDR2 SQIVND (reference sequence). V trimming: 7 bases; J trimming: 4 bases; junction bases outside the gene matches: 8. The sequenced CDR3 bases are TGTGCCAGTAAAGTCAGGGGGCAGGGCACCGGGGAG. It translates to CASKVRGQGTGE. The entire CDR3 sequence reads CASKVRGQGTGELFF.

This clone was observed at least ten times. The sequence runs out 3 residues before the end of the CDR3; the remainder is reconstructed from the germline J gene. The chain recombines TRBV4-1 with TRBJ1-4; tentatively, D is TRBD1 (6 bases). This CDR3 spans 16 amino acids. Per the germline V gene, CDR1 is MGHRA and CDR2 is YSYEKL. Trimming stripped 5 bases from V and 7 bases from J, with 20 bases between. The sequenced CDR3 bases are TGCGCCAGCAGCGGCCGCCACTCGATAGGGGGTGAAAAA. Protein: CASSGRHSIGGEK. The full-length CDR3 reads as CASSGRHSIGGEKLFF.

This clone occurred many times. The read halts 3 residues ahead of the CDR3 end, with the missing end drawn from the germline J gene. The chain employs TRBV12-3 or TRBV12-4 and TRBJ2-1; perhaps TRBD2 as D (7 bases). V was cut by 7 bases and J by 2 bases, with 18 bases left in between. There are 16 residues in the CDR3. The covered CDR3 bases are TGTGCCAGCACTCTAGGGGGGGGAGCAGCCTACAATGAG. Translating it yields CASTLGGGAAYNE. The entire CDR3 protein reads CASTLGGGAAYNEQFF.

This clone was observed a few times. The sequenced fragment ends 3 residues before the CDR3 boundary, so the rest is inferred from the germline J gene. The sample contains more than one DNA sequence encoding this CDR3. The chain couples TRBV14 to TRBJ2-7, with D maybe TRBD1 (5 bases). Germline V gene sequence: CDR1 SGHDN, CDR2 FVKESK. Trimming removed 6 bases from V and 4 bases from J, with 19 bases in between. The CDR3 extends over 15 amino acids. The part of the CDR3 DNA that was read is TGTGCCAGCAGTCCGTACAGGATTGGGGTGTACGAG. Translated: CASSPYRIGVYE. The CDR3 in full is CASSPYRIGVYEQYF.